The rows below give T cell receptor beta chains drawn from one sample of a study of prognosis after radiotherapy for stage I lung cancer. TCRdb recomputed calls from the multiplex PCR reads with MiXCR, one row per CDR3 protein. Here the sample spans around 14,000 distinct CDR3 sequences, roughly 31% being singletons. Source: PBMCs, taken before or after stereotactic body radiation therapy (not recorded which). Receptor source: a donor over 45 with non-small cell lung cancer. Both conserved end residues are part of each CDR3. The size of a clone is reported for some rows only, either as once, few or many, or as a class for expanded clones.

TRBV30	once	TRBJ1-5	CACSVRVGNQPQHF
TRBV28	many	TRBJ2-7	CASNEQGATYEQYF
TRBV19	many	TRBJ2-7	CASSRGPGQSYEQYF
TRBV20-1	many	TRBJ2-1	CSGRGRRRNEQFF
TRBV20-1	many	TRBJ2-3	CSASGGRALNTQYF
TRBV5-1	many	TRBJ2-1	CASSFGQGWYNEQFF
TRBV6-2/TRBV6-3	medium-sized	TRBJ1-6	CASSEKVGVSASPLHF
TRBV3-1	many	TRBJ2-1	CASSQDNERNEQFF
TRBV24-1	.	TRBJ2-1	CATSDSFPSVSSYNEQFF
TRBV5-1	many	TRBJ2-7	CASGWGDSFPEQYF
TRBV5-1	many	TRBJ2-4	CASSFDGTGNIQYF
TRBV7-9	many	TRBJ2-2	CASSLRVGDGELFF
TRBV6-1	many	TRBJ2-5	CASSEYTWASGLQETQYF
TRBV15	many	TRBJ2-3	CATSRGRGSSTDTQYF
TRBV7-9	medium-sized	TRBJ1-1	CASSSSTEAFF
TRBV28	.	TRBJ2-1	CASSFAVLGANNEQFF
TRBV7-9	many	TRBJ2-1	CASSQGLAGAPFF
TRBV4-2	.	TRBJ2-3	CASSQEPRVTGGGHTQYF
TRBV28	many	TRBJ2-7	CASSLQAGRPGEQYF
TRBV5-8	many	TRBJ2-3	CASSRAADTQYF
TRBV12-3/TRBV12-4	many	TRBJ1-4	CASSLRDRWLQIMGKYEKLFF
TRBV15	many	TRBJ2-5	CATSRSLALTQETQYF
TRBV28	many	TRBJ2-7	CASTLAGANEQYF
TRBV2	many	TRBJ1-5	CASRADRVWRTPQHF
TRBV7-6	many	TRBJ2-7	CASSLVAGVSYEQYF
TRBV27	many	TRBJ1-2	CASSLGSSNYGYTF
TRBV7-9	many	TRBJ2-5	CASSPAGVMTQYF
TRBV6-1	medium-sized	TRBJ2-2	CASSDWGFTGELFF
TRBV4-1	many	TRBJ1-4	CASSQLTGDRGKLFF
TRBV28	many	TRBJ1-1	CASSSYRQGGWTEAFF
TRBV9	medium-sized	TRBJ2-1	CASSVDPTSFEQFF
TRBV2	many	TRBJ1-3	CASSEAAGNTIYF
TRBV4-1	many	TRBJ2-5	CASSQDPRGLAWTQYF
TRBV20-1	many	TRBJ2-2	CSARDQGGRNTGELFF
TRBV9	medium-sized	TRBJ2-7	CASSVVGTSADKQYF
TRBV28	many	TRBJ1-1	CASSLTGAGLRNTEAFF